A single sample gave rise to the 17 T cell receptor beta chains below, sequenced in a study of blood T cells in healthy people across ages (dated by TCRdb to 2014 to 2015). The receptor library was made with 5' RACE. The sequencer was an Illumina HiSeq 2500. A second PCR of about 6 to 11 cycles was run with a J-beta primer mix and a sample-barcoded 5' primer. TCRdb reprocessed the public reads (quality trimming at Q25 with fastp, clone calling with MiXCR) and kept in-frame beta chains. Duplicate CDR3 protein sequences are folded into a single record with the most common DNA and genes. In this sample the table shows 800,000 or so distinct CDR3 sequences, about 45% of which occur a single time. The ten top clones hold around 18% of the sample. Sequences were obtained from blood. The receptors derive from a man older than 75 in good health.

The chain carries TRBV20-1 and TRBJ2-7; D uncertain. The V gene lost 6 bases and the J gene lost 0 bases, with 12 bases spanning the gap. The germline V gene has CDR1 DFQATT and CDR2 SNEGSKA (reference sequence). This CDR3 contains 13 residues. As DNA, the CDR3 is TGCAGTGCCCGGAAGACGGACTCCTACGAGCAGTACTTC. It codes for CSARKTDSYEQYF.

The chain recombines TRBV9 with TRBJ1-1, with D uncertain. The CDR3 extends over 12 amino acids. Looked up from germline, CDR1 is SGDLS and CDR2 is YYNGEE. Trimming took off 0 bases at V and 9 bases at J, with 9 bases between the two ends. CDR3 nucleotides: TGTGCCAGCAGCGTAGAAGGGCGGAAAGCTTTCTTT. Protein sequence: CASSVEGRKAFF.

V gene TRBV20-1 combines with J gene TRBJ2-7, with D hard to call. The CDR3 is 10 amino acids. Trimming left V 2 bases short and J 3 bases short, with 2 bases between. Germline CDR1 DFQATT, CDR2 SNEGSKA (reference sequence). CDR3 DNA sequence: TGCAGTGCTAGATACTACGAGCAGTACTTC. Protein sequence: CSARYYEQYF.

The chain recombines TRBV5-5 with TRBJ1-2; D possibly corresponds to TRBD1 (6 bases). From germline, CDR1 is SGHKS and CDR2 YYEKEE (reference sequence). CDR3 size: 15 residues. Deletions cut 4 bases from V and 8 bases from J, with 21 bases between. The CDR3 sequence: CASSPGAGVINGYTF. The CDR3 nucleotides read TGTGCCAGCAGCCCGGGGGCAGGTGTAATAAACGGCTACACCTTC.

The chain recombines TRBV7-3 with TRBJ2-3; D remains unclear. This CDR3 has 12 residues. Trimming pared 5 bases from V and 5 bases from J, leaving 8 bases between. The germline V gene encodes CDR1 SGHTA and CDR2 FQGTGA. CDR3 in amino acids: CASSQNGDTQYF. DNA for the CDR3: TGTGCCAGCAGCCAGAACGGAGATACGCAGTATTTT.

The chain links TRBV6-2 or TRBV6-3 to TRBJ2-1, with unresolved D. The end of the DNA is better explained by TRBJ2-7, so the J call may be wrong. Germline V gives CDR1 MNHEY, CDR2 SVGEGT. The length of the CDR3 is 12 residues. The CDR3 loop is CASMRQPYEQYF. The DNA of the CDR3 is TGTGCCAGCATGAGGCAGCCCTACGAGCAGTACTTC.

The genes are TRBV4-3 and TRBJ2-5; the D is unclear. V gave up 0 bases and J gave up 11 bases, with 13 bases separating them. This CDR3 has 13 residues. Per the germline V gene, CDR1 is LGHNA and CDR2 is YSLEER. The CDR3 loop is CASSQEGWDEQYF. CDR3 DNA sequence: TGCGCCAGCAGCCAAGAAGGTTGGGATGAGCAGTACTTC.

The CDR3 loop reads CAISASGGADTQYF. For the CDR3, the DNA is TGTGCCATCAGCGCGAGCGGGGGCGCGGATACGCAGTATTTT. The chain couples TRBV10-3 to TRBJ2-3; 8 bases are a match to TRBD2. This CDR3 is 14 amino acids long. Germline CDR1 reads ENHRY; CDR2 reads SYGVKD. V dropped 6 bases and J dropped 6; count of bases not matched to a gene: 8.

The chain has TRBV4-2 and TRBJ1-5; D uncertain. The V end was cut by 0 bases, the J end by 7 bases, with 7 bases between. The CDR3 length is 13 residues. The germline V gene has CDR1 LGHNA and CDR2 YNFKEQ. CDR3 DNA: TGTGCCAGCAGCCAAGATCCAGTGCAGCCCCAGCATTTT. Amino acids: CASSQDPVQPQHF.

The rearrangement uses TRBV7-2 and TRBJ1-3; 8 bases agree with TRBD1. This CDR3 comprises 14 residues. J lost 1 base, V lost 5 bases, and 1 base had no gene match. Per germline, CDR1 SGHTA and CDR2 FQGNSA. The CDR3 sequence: CASSTGGSGNTIYF. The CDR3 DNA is TGTGCCAGCAGCACAGGGGGTTCTGGAAACACCATATATTTT. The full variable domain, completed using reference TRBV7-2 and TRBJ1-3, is GAGVSQSPSNKVTEKGKDVELRCDPISGHTALYWYRQSLGQGLEFLIYFQGNSAPDKSGLPSDRFSAERTGGSVSTLTIQRTQQEDSAVYLCASSTGGSGNTIYFGEGSWLTVV.

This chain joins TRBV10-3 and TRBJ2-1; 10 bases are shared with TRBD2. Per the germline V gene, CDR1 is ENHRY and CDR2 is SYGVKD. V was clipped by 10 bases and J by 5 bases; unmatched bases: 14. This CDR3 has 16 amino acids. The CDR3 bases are TGTGCCACCCTTCCCCATCTAGCGGGAGTCCACAATGAGCAGTTCTTC. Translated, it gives CATLPHLAGVHNEQFF.

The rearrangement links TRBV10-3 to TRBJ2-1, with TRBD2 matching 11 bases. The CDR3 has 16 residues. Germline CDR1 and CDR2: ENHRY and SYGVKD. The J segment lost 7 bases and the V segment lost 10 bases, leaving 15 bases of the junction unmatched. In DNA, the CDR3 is TGTGCCAGCCGACTGGATAGCGGGGGGGGGACAAATGAGCAGTTCTTC. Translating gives CASRLDSGGGTNEQFF.

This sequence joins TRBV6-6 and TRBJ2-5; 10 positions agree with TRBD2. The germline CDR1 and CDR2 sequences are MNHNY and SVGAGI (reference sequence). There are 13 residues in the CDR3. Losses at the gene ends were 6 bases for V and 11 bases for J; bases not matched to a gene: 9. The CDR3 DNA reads TGTGCCAGCAGCCGCATACTAGCGGGACGACAGTACTTC. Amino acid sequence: CASSRILAGRQYF.

CDR3 protein: CSASNGNYGYTF. The CDR3 DNA reads as TGCAGTGCTAGTAACGGCAACTATGGCTACACCTTC. The chain recombines TRBV20-1 with TRBJ1-2; D not resolved. There are 12 residues in the CDR3. V lost 3 bases and J lost 2, with 7 bases in between. CDR1 is DFQATT and CDR2 is SNEGSKA in the germline V gene (reference sequence).

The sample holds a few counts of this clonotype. Here the CDR3 reads CASSFDGTSGPRGQYF. CDR3 DNA sequence: TGTGCCAGCAGCTTTGACGGGACTAGCGGCCCCCGGGGGCAGTACTTC. The chain employs TRBV7-2 and TRBJ2-7; 11 bases fit TRBD2. Germline V lookup: CDR1 SGHTA, CDR2 FQGNSA. The J segment lost 9 bases and the V segment lost 3 bases, leaving 13 bases of the junction unmatched. This CDR3 comprises 16 residues.

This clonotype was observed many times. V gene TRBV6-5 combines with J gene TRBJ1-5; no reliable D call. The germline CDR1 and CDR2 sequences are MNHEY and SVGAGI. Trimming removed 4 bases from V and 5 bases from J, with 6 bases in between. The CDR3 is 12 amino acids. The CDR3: CASSSSYQPQHF. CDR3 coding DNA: TGTGCCAGCAGTTCCAGCTATCAGCCCCAGCATTTT.

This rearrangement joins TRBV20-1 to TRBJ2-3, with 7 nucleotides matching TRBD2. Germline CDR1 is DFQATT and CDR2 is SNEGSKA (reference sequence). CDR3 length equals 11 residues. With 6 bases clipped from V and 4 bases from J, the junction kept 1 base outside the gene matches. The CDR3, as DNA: TGCAGTGCGGCGGGGGCAGATACGCAGTATTTT. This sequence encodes CSAAGADTQYF.